The clone carrying this TCR beta chain was observed a few times. Its antigen is unknown. The data were taken from a study of cytomegalovirus exposure and HLA in healthy donors. Study results and limitations: Near-uniform donor sequencing depth was presumed by presence/absence analyses. Among donors in an Asian-associated ancestry cluster, a later analysis reportedly found fewer N-insertions than the roughly 650-donor mean.

13 Jbeta primers and 60 Vbeta primers were used for the PCR. TCRdb keeps only in-frame clones here, not all; method: immunoSEQ multiplex PCR. The top ten clones hold around 1.5% of a sample with 110,000 to 150,000 clones, 77% of them seen once. This clonotype originated in a female donor in good health and CMV-seronegative. Material: PBMCs.

DNA of the CDR3: TGCGCCAGCAGCCAAGGACTCCTGAACACTGAAGCTTTCTTT. Translating it yields CASSQGLLNTEAFF. The V gene is TRBV4-1, the J gene TRBJ1-1; D unresolved. The V and J ends lost 1 base and 0 bases respectively, with 6 bases between them. CDR1 is MGHRA and CDR2 is YSYEKL in the germline V gene. This CDR3 region has 14 residues.